Following are 13 T cell receptor beta chains from one sample sequenced in a study of cytomegalovirus exposure and HLA in healthy donors. Only in-frame clones appear in the TCRdb table, and some are missing; sequencing was by immunoSEQ multiplex PCR. The data show over 150,000 clones, just over 85% seen once. The sample comprised PBMCs. These receptor sequences come from a human donor in good health.

In this sample, this clone turned up a few times. The chain links TRBV9 to TRBJ2-7, with 10 nucleotides matching TRBD2. CDR3 length: 16 amino acids. V lost 3 bases and J lost 3; bases outside the gene matches: 9. The germline V gene has CDR1 SGDLS and CDR2 YYNGEE. The CDR3 coding sequence is TGTGCCAGCAGCGCACAGGGACTAGCGAAATACTACGAGCAGTACTTC. Amino acids: CASSAQGLAKYYEQYF.

This clone has just a few counts. The gene calls are TRBV5-4 and TRBJ2-2; the D gene is possibly TRBD1 (5 bases). V gave up 4 bases and J gave up 7 bases, with 8 bases separating them. Germline loops: CDR1 SGHNT, CDR2 YYREEE (reference sequence). The CDR3 has 12 residues. Here the CDR3 reads CASSTGNGELFF. The CDR3 nucleotides read TGTGCCAGCAGCACAGGTAACGGGGAGCTGTTTTTT.

The chain has TRBV27 and TRBJ1-1; 9 nucleotides agree with TRBD1. Per the germline V gene, CDR1 is MNHEY and CDR2 is SMNVEV (reference sequence). Unmatched junction bases numbered 6, after V lost 6 bases and J lost 7 bases. This CDR3 contains 13 residues. This chain's CDR3 is CASSQETGGEAFF. The CDR3 DNA reads TGTGCCAGCAGCCAAGAGACAGGGGGTGAAGCTTTCTTT.

The chain links TRBV14 to TRBJ2-1; TRBD2 aligns across 9 bases. Trimming cost V 5 bases and J 4 bases; bases outside gene matches: 3. CDR3 length: 14 residues. Looked up from germline, CDR1 is SGHDN and CDR2 is FVKESK. DNA for the CDR3: TGTGCCAGCAGCGGGACTAGCAAGTACAATGAGCAGTTCTTC. Residues: CASSGTSKYNEQFF.

This clone was detected once. V usage is TRBV7-6 and J usage is TRBJ2-6, with TRBD1 matching 9 bases. Germline trimming cut 0 bases from V and 1 base from J; bases unmatched to any gene: 13. This CDR3 has 21 residues. Germline CDR1 is SGHVS and CDR2 is FNYEAQ. CDR3 DNA sequence: TGTGCCAGCAGCTTAGCGGTCGTTATCGGGGACAGGGTTTCTGGGGCCAACGTCCTGACTTTC. It yields the protein CASSLAVVIGDRVSGANVLTF.

The gene calls are TRBV30 and TRBJ1-3; TRBD1 is a possible D gene (6 bases). Trimming pared 6 bases from V and 0 bases from J, leaving 12 bases between. Germline lookup yields CDR1 GTSNPN and CDR2 SVGIG (reference sequence). The CDR3 extends over 14 amino acids. The CDR3 sequence: CACLHRVSGNTIYF. The CDR3 DNA follows: TGTGCCTGCCTCCACAGGGTCTCTGGAAACACCATATATTTT.

The chain is built from TRBV5-4 and TRBJ1-2; 8 bases are a match to TRBD1. Germline V gene sequence: CDR1 SGHNT, CDR2 YYREEE (reference sequence). Trimming at V came to 8 bases and at J to 3 bases, leaving 9 bases not matched to a gene. There are 14 residues in the CDR3. In DNA form, the CDR3 reads TGTGCCAGTGGGACAAAACAGGGGGACTATGGCTACACCTTC. As protein: CASGTKQGDYGYTF.

With respect to this clone: The junction does not match germline at one end; this may be a read error. The V gene is TRBV2, the J gene TRBJ2-7; 7 bases line up with TRBD1. The length of the CDR3 is 17 residues. Germline-derived CDR1 and CDR2 are SNHLY and FYNNEI. The CDR3 coding sequence is TGTGCCAGCAGGGAAGAGTCCCAGACAGGGTTCGTCTACGAGCAGTACTTC. Its translation: CASREESQTGFVYEQYF.

The chain is built from TRBV6-4 and TRBJ1-1; TRBD1 matches 7 bases. J lost 1 base, V lost 6 bases, and 23 bases had no gene match. The CDR3 is made up of 20 amino acids. Germline V gene data show CDR1 as MRHNA and CDR2 as SNTAGT. This chain's CDR3 is CASRQSNRGCFAVANTEAFF. The DNA for the CDR3 is TGTGCCAGCAGGCAGAGTAACAGGGGATGTTTTGCGGTGGCGAACACTGAAGCTTTCTTT.

This chain joins TRBV6-6 and TRBJ1-5, with 7 bases fitting TRBD1. The CDR3 is 16 residues long. The junction had 9 bases not matched to a gene; V was cut back by 6 bases and J by 1 base. Germline V gives CDR1 MNHNY, CDR2 SVGAGI (reference sequence). CDR3 in DNA: TGTGCCAGCAGGGCACAGGGGTTGTTAAGCAATCAGCCCCAGCATTTT. It yields the protein CASRAQGLLSNQPQHF.

CDR3 DNA: TGCGCCAGCAGCCAAGGGAGAGGAGGGCGGGACACCGGGGAGCTGTTTTTT. Residues: CASSQGRGGRDTGELFF. V gene TRBV4-1 combines with J gene TRBJ2-2; possibly TRBD2 for D (6 bases). Trimming removed 1 base at V and 3 bases at J, with 15 bases between. There are 17 residues in the CDR3. Germline CDR1 reads MGHRA; CDR2 reads YSYEKL.

This chain links TRBV4-1 with TRBJ1-5; 9 bases are a match to TRBD1. Germline-derived CDR1 and CDR2 are MGHRA and YSYEKL. Unmatched junction bases numbered 3, after V lost 2 bases and J lost 4 bases. The CDR3 has 15 residues. The CDR3 sequence: CASSQPGQGNQPQHF. DNA for the CDR3: TGCGCCAGCAGCCAACCGGGACAGGGAAATCAGCCCCAGCATTTT.

The gene calls are TRBV29-1 and TRBJ2-2; no clear D gene. Per the germline V gene, CDR1 is SQVTM and CDR2 is ANQGSEA. Trimming left V 5 bases short and J 1 base short, with 8 bases between. The CDR3 is 13 amino acids. Here the CDR3 reads CSVMARNTGELFF. CDR3 nucleotide sequence: TGCAGCGTTATGGCTAGGAACACCGGGGAGCTGTTTTTT.